Below are 3 T cell receptor beta chains sequenced from a single sample in a study of blood T cells in healthy people across ages. The second PCR ran roughly 7 to 12 cycles with a sample-barcoded 5' primer and J-beta primers. Using its own MiXCR run on the 5' RACE reads, TCRdb lists one record per CDR3 protein. The table records approximately 850,000 distinct CDR3 sequences, 58% of them present only once. Sequences were obtained from blood. These receptors were taken from a man aged 30-40 years in good health.

The chain has TRBV29-1 and TRBJ1-2; 7 nucleotides line up with TRBD1. The CDR3 covers 12 residues. Germline V lookup: CDR1 SQVTM, CDR2 ANQGSEA. V was clipped by 5 bases and J by 7 bases; unmatched bases: 7. CDR3 sequence: CSVQDRQSGYTF. As DNA, the CDR3 is TGCAGCGTTCAGGACAGGCAAAGTGGCTACACCTTC.

The rearrangement uses TRBV5-5 and TRBJ1-6, with TRBD1 matching 7 bases. The CDR3 has 16 amino acids. The germline gives CDR1 SGHKS, CDR2 YYEKEE (reference sequence). V was pared by 3 bases and J by 8 bases, with 11 bases of the junction left unmatched. CDR3 sequence reads: CASSSTSGTAYSPLHF. CDR3 bases: TGTGCCAGCAGCTCCACCAGTGGGACAGCCTATTCACCCCTCCACTTT.

In DNA, the CDR3 is TGTGCCAGCAGTTCCCTTAGCGGGGGCCAAGAGACCCAGTACTTC. This sequence encodes CASSSLSGGQETQYF. This sequence joins TRBV2 and TRBJ2-5, with 9 bases that match TRBD2. Per the germline V gene, CDR1 is SNHLY and CDR2 is FYNNEI. The CDR3 is 15 amino acids. V was clipped by 5 bases and J by 1 base; unmatched bases: 5. The variable domain in full, completed from reference TRBV2 and TRBJ2-5, reads EPEVTQTPSHQVTQMGQEVILRCVPISNHLYFYWYRQILGQKVEFLVSFYNNEISEKSEIFDDQFSVERPDGSNFTLKIRSTKLEDSAMYFCASSSLSGGQETQYFGPGTRLLVL.